This T cell receptor (beta chain) was documented in a study of CD4 and CD8 cells across lung adenocarcinoma regions. MiXCR, applied by TCRdb to the PCR reads, yields one record per CDR3 protein. The profile shows about 3,300 distinct CDR3 sequences, 64% of them singletons. Samples came from patients with localized non-small cell lung adenocarcinoma. Looked up from germline, CDR1 is MNHNS and CDR2 is SASEGT. This CDR3 has 14 amino acids. The V gene lost 6 bases and the J gene lost 0 bases, with 9 bases spanning the gap. V gene TRBV6-1 combines with J gene TRBJ2-1; no clear D. Source material: CD4+ T cells from the margin of a lung tumor. This clonotype was sampled from a female donor with lung adenocarcinoma. The CD4 and CD8 labels of this study may be unreliable. The CDR3 DNA reads as TGTGCCAGCAGGGCCGTCAGCTCCTACAATGAGCAGTTCTTC. Translated, it gives CASRAVSSYNEQFF.